These 8 T cell receptor beta chains were sequenced from one sample in a study of T cells in Graves' hyperthyroidism and ophthalmopathy. TCR beta CDR3 regions were amplified from RNA. Initially, a first-round RT-PCR of the TCR CDR3 employed the HTBI primer set. TCRdb passed the multiplex PCR reads through MiXCR, listing each CDR3 protein once. The table lists about 570,000 distinct CDR3 sequences, 46% of them singletons. The sequencing sample was made of peripheral blood or thyroid tissue (not recorded which). The receptors were sampled from an adult woman with Graves' disease, either hyperthyroidism or ophthalmopathy (not recorded which).

In regard to this clonotype: Possible read error: a much larger clone is one base away. The chain recombines TRBV6-5 with TRBJ2-2; possibly TRBD2 for D (6 bases). The CDR3 length is 11 residues. CDR1 and CDR2 from the germline V gene are MNHEY and SVGAGI. CDR3 in DNA: TGTGCCAGCGAACAGATCGGGGAGGTGTTTTTT. Its translation: CASEQIGEVFF.

The chain is built from TRBV25-1 and TRBJ2-6; D tentatively reads TRBD1 or TRBD2 (5 bases each). The CDR3 sequence is 14 residues long. Germline V gene lookup returns CDR1 MGHDK and CDR2 SYGVNS. DNA of the CDR3: TGTGCTAGAGGGGCCGTCTCTGGGGCCAACGTCCTGACTTTC. It translates to CARGAVSGANVLTF.

There are many counts of this clonotype. The CDR3 DNA reads as TGTGCCAGCAGCCTAAGCAGGGGGCTCAATTCACCCCTCCACTTT. It encodes CASSLSRGLNSPLHF. This chain links TRBV13 with TRBJ1-6, with 8 positions matching TRBD1. The CDR3 totals 15 residues. Germline V gene data show CDR1 as PRHDT and CDR2 as FYEKMQ (reference sequence). Trimming removed 5 bases from V and 7 bases from J; junction bases left unmatched: 7.

This clonotype was picked up many times. The chain has TRBV4-1 and TRBJ1-6; D remains unclear. Germline V gene sequence: CDR1 MGHRA, CDR2 YSYEKL. CDR3 length: 14 residues. Trimming stripped 1 base from V and 10 bases from J, with 11 bases between. The CDR3 bases are TGCGCCAGCAGCCAAGCTCAAAAAGGGTCACCCCTCCACTTT. It specifies CASSQAQKGSPLHF.

The genes are TRBV20-1 and TRBJ2-5; the D call may be TRBD1 or TRBD2 (5 bases each). Germline assignment: CDR1 DFQATT and CDR2 SNEGSKA (reference sequence). The CDR3 is 16 residues long. V lost 6 bases, J lost 9 bases, and 29 bases lay in between. CDR3 in amino acids: CSANPRGAVGNQPQYF. Here the CDR3 DNA reads TGCAGTGCAAATCCCCGAGGGGCCGTTGGCAATCAGCCCCAGTACTTC.

There are many counts of this clonotype. The CDR3 coding sequence is TGTGCCAGCAGCCGAGGGGCGGGAGAACTGTACTTC. It is translated as CASSRGAGELYF. The genes are TRBV5-8 and TRBJ2-7, with 7 nucleotides matching TRBD2. CDR3 size: 12 residues. V trimming: 4 bases; J trimming: 12 bases; junction bases outside the gene matches: 10. Germline V gene sequence: CDR1 SGHTS, CDR2 YDEGEE.

The J gene is TRBJ1-1, the V gene TRBV5-1; 10 bases line up with TRBD1. This CDR3 region has 15 residues. Germline trimming cut 4 bases from V and 2 bases from J; bases unmatched to any gene: 5. The germline gives CDR1 SGHRS, CDR2 YFSETQ. This CDR3 is CASSPTGGPNTEAFF. DNA of the CDR3: TGCGCCAGCAGCCCGACAGGGGGCCCCAACACTGAAGCTTTCTTT. Full variable domain (remainder filled in from reference TRBV5-1 and TRBJ1-1): KAGVTQTPRYLIKTRGQQVTLSCSPISGHRSVSWYQQTPGQGLQFLFEYFSETQRNKGNFPGRFSGRQFSNSRSEMNVSTLELGDSALYLCASSPTGGPNTEAFFGQGTRLTVV.

The genes are TRBV20-1 and TRBJ1-5, with 9 bases that match TRBD1. After removal of 6 bases from V and 11 bases from J, the junction contained 14 bases not matched to a gene. Germline CDR1 reads DFQATT; CDR2 reads SNEGSKA (reference sequence). This CDR3 has 14 residues. The CDR3 nucleotides read TGCAGTGCCTGGGGGGACAGGGCCACGCCGTCCCAGCATTTT. The encoded protein is CSAWGDRATPSQHF.